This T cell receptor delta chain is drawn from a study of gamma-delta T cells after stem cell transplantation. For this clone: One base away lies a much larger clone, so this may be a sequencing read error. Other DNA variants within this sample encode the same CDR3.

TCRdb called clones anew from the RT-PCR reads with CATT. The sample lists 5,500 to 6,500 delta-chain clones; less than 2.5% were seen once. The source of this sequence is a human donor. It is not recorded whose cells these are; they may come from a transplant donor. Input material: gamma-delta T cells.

The CDR3 here is CACDGLGESTYTDKLIF. DNA of the CDR3: TGTGCCTGTGACGGTTTGGGTGAGAGCACGTACACCGATAAACTCATCTTT. The chain couples TRDV2 to TRDJ1, with D hard to call. The germline gives CDR1 GEAIGNYY, CDR2 EKD. This CDR3 is built from 17 residues. V was cut by 3 bases and J by 0 bases, with 19 bases left in between.